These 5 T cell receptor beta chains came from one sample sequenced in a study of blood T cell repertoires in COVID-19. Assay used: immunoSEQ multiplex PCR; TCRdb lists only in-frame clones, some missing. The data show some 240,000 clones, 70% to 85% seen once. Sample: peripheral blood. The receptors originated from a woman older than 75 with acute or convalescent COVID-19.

DNA for the CDR3: TGCGCCAGCACCCCTAGGGTAGCGGGGGATGTGTCCAAAAACATTCAGTACTTC. This sequence encodes CASTPRVAGDVSKNIQYF. The chain recombines TRBV10-2 with TRBJ2-4; 9 positions match TRBD2. After removal of 7 bases from V and 2 bases from J, the junction contained 15 bases not matched to a gene. The length of the CDR3 is 18 residues. The V gene's germline CDR1 is WSHSY and CDR2 SAAADI.

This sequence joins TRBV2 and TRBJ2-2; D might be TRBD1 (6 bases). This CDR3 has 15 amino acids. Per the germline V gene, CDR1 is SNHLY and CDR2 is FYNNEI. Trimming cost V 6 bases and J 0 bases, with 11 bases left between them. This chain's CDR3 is CASRATGSNTGELFF. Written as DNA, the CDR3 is TGTGCCAGCAGAGCTACAGGGTCGAACACCGGGGAGCTGTTTTTT.

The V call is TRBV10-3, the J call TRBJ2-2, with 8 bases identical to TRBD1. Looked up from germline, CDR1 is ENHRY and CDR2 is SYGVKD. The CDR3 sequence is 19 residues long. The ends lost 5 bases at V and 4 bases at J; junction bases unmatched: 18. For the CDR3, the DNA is TGTGCCATCAGTACTACGGGACAGGCGACCGGCTGGCTCACCGGGGAGCTGTTTTTT. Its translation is CAISTTGQATGWLTGELFF.

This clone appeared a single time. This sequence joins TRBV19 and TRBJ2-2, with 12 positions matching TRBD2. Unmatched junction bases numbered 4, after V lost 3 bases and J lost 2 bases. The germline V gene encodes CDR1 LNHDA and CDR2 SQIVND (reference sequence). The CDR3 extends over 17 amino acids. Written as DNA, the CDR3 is TGTGCCAGTAGTATTGTGGGACTAGCGGGCAACACCGGGGAGCTGTTTTTT. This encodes CASSIVGLAGNTGELFF.

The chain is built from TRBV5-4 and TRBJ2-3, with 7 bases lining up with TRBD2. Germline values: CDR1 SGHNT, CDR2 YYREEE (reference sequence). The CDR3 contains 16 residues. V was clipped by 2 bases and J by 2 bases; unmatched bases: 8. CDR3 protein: CASSFRREYITDTQYF. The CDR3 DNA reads TGTGCCAGCAGCTTTAGGCGGGAGTATATCACAGATACGCAGTATTTT.